The 5 T cell receptor beta chains presented below share a single source sample, sequenced in a study of T cell responses to AZD1222 COVID-19 vaccine. Clones were read by immunoSEQ multiplex PCR, and TCRdb kept only the in-frame ones, dropping some. The sample contains 95,000 to 150,000 clones, around 92% of which appear only once. The source was peripheral blood, collected 28 days after the second AZD1222 dose. The source of these receptors is an adult who received the AZD1222 COVID-19 vaccine.

This chain links TRBV5-3 with TRBJ2-5; TRBD2 aligns across 9 bases. TRBV5-3 has ORF status, its function being uncertain. The CDR3 is made up of 20 amino acids. The junction had 21 bases not matched to a gene; V was cut back by 1 base and J by 5 bases. CDR3 protein: CARSLRRGDLGTSPSETQYF. For the CDR3, the DNA is TGTGCCAGAAGCTTGAGGCGGGGGGACCTTGGGACTAGCCCCTCGGAGACCCAGTACTTC.

V and J are TRBV12-3 or TRBV12-4 and TRBJ1-1; D is unresolved. Trimming shortened V by 6 bases and J by 11 bases, and 10 bases separated the two germline ends. The CDR3 is 10 amino acids. CDR3 amino acids: CASSQGRAFF. CDR3 DNA sequence: TGTGCCAGCAGCCAAGGTCGGGCTTTCTTT.

The gene calls are TRBV28 and TRBJ1-3; TRBD1 aligns across 7 bases. Trimming cost V 9 bases and J 0 bases; bases outside gene matches: 11. Germline values: CDR1 MDHEN, CDR2 SYDVKM. The CDR3 sequence is 16 residues long. CDR3 sequence (DNA): TGTGCCAGTTCATTAGGGACAGCAAACTCTGGAAACACCATATATTTT. Amino acids: CASSLGTANSGNTIYF.

In DNA form, the CDR3 reads TGTGCCAGCAGCGGGGAGCTCTACTCTTTCACTGAAGCTTTCTTT. Translating gives CASSGELYSFTEAFF. The V and J genes are TRBV9 and TRBJ1-1; D uncertain. Germline V CDR1 and CDR2: SGDLS, YYNGEE. This CDR3 region has 15 residues. Trimming left V 3 bases short and J 4 bases short, with 16 bases between.

V and J are TRBV12-3 or TRBV12-4 and TRBJ2-3; D is unclear. Deletions cut 6 bases from V and 0 bases from J, with 7 bases between. There are 13 residues in the CDR3. CDR3 residues: CASSRSSTDTQYF. CDR3 in DNA: TGTGCCAGCAGCCGATCTAGCACAGATACGCAGTATTTT.